Below, 15 T cell receptor beta chains from the same sample are listed, as sequenced in a study of T cell responses to AZD1222 COVID-19 vaccine. The method was immunoSEQ multiplex PCR; TCRdb's version includes in-frame clones alone and lacks a portion of them. The data hold around 83,000 clones, with about 91% observed a single time. The specimen comprised peripheral blood, sampled on day 0 of AZD1222 vaccination. The receptors here all came from an adult in good health.

V and J are TRBV28 and TRBJ2-7; D gene ambiguous. Germline V gene lookup returns CDR1 MDHEN and CDR2 SYDVKM. CDR3 length: 15 residues. V lost 5 bases and J lost 2, with 16 bases in between. The DNA for the CDR3 is TGTGCCAGCAGTCCAGACCCGCTCATGACCTACGAGCAGTACTTC. Translation: CASSPDPLMTYEQYF.

This clone has only one observation. This rearrangement joins TRBV6-4 to TRBJ1-6, with 8 nucleotides matching TRBD1. J lost 2 bases, V lost 2 bases, and 11 bases had no gene match. The CDR3 is 19 amino acids. CDR1 is MRHNA and CDR2 is SNTAGT in the germline V gene. The CDR3 reads CASSDEARGRGTYNSPLHF. CDR3 DNA sequence: TGTGCCAGCAGTGACGAGGCCAGGGGGCGAGGTACCTATAATTCACCCCTCCACTTT.

The CDR3 nucleotides read TGTGCCAGCAGTTTAGTCGGGACCAAAAACATTCAGTACTTC. It encodes CASSLVGTKNIQYF. This rearrangement joins TRBV28 to TRBJ2-4, with D perhaps matching TRBD2 (5 bases). V gave up 2 bases and J gave up 2 bases, with 7 bases separating them. Germline CDR1 reads MDHEN; CDR2 reads SYDVKM. This CDR3 is 14 amino acids long. Looking up the rest from reference TRBV28 and TRBJ2-4 gives the full variable domain: DVKVTQSSRYLVKRTGEKVFLECVQDMDHENMFWYRQDPGLGLRLIYFSYDVKMKEKGDIPEGYSVSREKKERFSLILESASTNQTSMYLCASSLVGTKNIQYFGAGTRLSVL.

CDR3 protein: CASSGDRASGETQYF. The CDR3 bases are TGTGCCAGCAGTGGAGACAGGGCCAGTGGAGAGACCCAGTACTTC. The chain employs TRBV28 and TRBJ2-5; 7 bases align to TRBD1. Germline CDR1 is MDHEN and CDR2 is SYDVKM. With V trimmed by 5 bases and J by 4 bases, 10 bases remained unmatched. The CDR3 consists of 15 residues.

The chain is built from TRBV29-1 and TRBJ1-1, with D possibly TRBD1 on 6 matching bases. The V gene's germline CDR1 is SQVTM and CDR2 ANQGSEA. The CDR3 extends over 12 amino acids. Trimming shortened V by 7 bases and J by 6 bases, and 15 bases separated the two germline ends. The CDR3 is CSADNRVAEAFF. CDR3 in DNA: TGCAGCGCTGATAACAGGGTCGCTGAAGCTTTCTTT.

V is TRBV24-1 and J is TRBJ2-1; a weak D match, TRBD1 (5 bases). V was shortened by 4 bases and J by 7 bases, with 13 bases between the two germline ends. This CDR3 contains 14 residues. From germline, CDR1 is KGHDR and CDR2 SFDVKD. CDR3 residues: CATSEDITMNEQFF. In nucleotides, the CDR3 is TGTGCCACCAGTGAGGACATTACGATGAATGAGCAGTTCTTC.

This sequence joins TRBV28 and TRBJ2-1, with D possibly matching TRBD1 (6 bases). Trimming stripped 7 bases from V and 7 bases from J, with 23 bases between. Per the germline V gene, CDR1 is MDHEN and CDR2 is SYDVKM. This CDR3 has 16 amino acids. The CDR3 here is CASNNPPGTLRNEQFF. The CDR3 DNA is TGTGCCAGCAACAACCCCCCCGGGACACTCAGAAATGAGCAGTTCTTC.

V gene TRBV6-2 or TRBV6-3 combines with J gene TRBJ2-1, with D perhaps TRBD1 or TRBD2 (6 bases each). This CDR3 comprises 15 residues. Deletions cut 2 bases from V and 3 bases from J, with 11 bases between. The germline gives CDR1 MNHEY, CDR2 SVGEGT. CDR3 loop: CASSYGGTFYNEQFF. The CDR3 DNA reads TGTGCCAGCAGTTACGGAGGGACATTCTACAATGAGCAGTTCTTC.

This chain links TRBV7-2 with TRBJ2-5, with TRBD1 matching over 8 bases. The CDR3 consists of 13 residues. From germline, CDR1 is SGHTA and CDR2 FQGNSA. Unmatched junction bases numbered 2, after V lost 5 bases and J lost 3 bases. CDR3 DNA: TGTGCCAGCAGCCCGGGACAGGAAGAGACCCAGTACTTC. This encodes CASSPGQEETQYF.

In DNA, the CDR3 is TGTGCCAGCAGCGTCCCAGGGGGTGCCTCCTACGAGCAGTACTTC. As protein: CASSVPGGASYEQYF. J is TRBJ2-7 and V is TRBV7-9; 7 bases line up with TRBD1. CDR1 is SEHNR and CDR2 is FQNEAQ in the germline V gene (reference sequence). The junction had 7 bases not matched to a gene; V was cut back by 5 bases and J by 0 bases. CDR3 length: 15 amino acids.

V and J are TRBV5-5 and TRBJ2-1; TRBD2 matches at 12 bases. The CDR3 totals 15 residues. The V and J ends lost 3 bases and 4 bases, in that order; junction bases with no gene match: 2. Germline lookup yields CDR1 SGHKS and CDR2 YYEKEE (reference sequence). This chain's CDR3 is CASSWGLAGYNEQFF. The CDR3 coding sequence is TGTGCCAGCAGCTGGGGACTAGCGGGTTACAATGAGCAGTTCTTC. The full variable domain, rest sourced from reference TRBV5-5 and TRBJ2-1, is DAGVTQSPTHLIKTRGQQVTLRCSPISGHKSVSWYQQVLGQGPQFIFQYYEKEERGRGNFPDRFSARQFPNYSSELNVNALLLGDSALYLCASSWGLAGYNEQFFGPGTRLTVL.

V usage is TRBV6-2 or TRBV6-3 and J usage is TRBJ2-1; D possibly uses TRBD1 or TRBD2 (5 bases each). The germline gives CDR1 MNHEY, CDR2 SVGEGT. V lost 3 bases, J lost 3 bases, and 21 bases lay in between. CDR3 length: 18 amino acids. CDR3 nucleotide sequence: TGTGCCAGCAGTTATTTGGTTTGGGAGACAGCGAACTACAATGAGCAGTTCTTC. It specifies CASSYLVWETANYNEQFF.

The J gene is TRBJ2-1, the V gene TRBV6-7; D not certain. TRBV6-7 is labeled an ORF, and its function is uncertain. Trimming removed 10 bases from V and 8 bases from J, with 24 bases in between. The CDR3 totals 15 residues. The CDR3 DNA follows: TGTGCCACGCAATCGATTAAGCGCGTACACGATGAGCAGTTCTTC. Its translation is CATQSIKRVHDEQFF.

The J gene is TRBJ2-1, the V gene TRBV14; TRBD2 is a possible D gene (7 bases). The CDR3 loop spans 15 amino acids. Looked up from germline, CDR1 is SGHDN and CDR2 is FVKESK. V lost 4 bases, J lost 7 bases, and 17 bases lay in between. CDR3 loop: CASSLLAGANNEQFF. CDR3 bases: TGTGCCAGCAGCCTGCTTGCGGGGGCGAATAATGAGCAGTTCTTC. Drawing the rest from reference TRBV14 and TRBJ2-1, the complete variable domain is EAGVTQFPSHSVIEKGQTVTLRCDPISGHDNLYWYRRVMGKEIKFLLHFVKESKQDESGMPNNRFLAERTGGTYSTLKVQPAELEDSGVYFCASSLLAGANNEQFFGPGTRLTVL.

The chain links TRBV7-3 to TRBJ2-3; TRBD1 matches at 10 bases. CDR3 size: 14 residues. V lost 5 bases and J lost 3; bases outside the gene matches: 2. Germline V gene data show CDR1 as SGHTA and CDR2 as FQGTGA. The CDR3: CASSRGQGTDTQYF. The CDR3 DNA sequence: TGTGCCAGCAGCAGGGGACAGGGGACAGATACGCAGTATTTT.